Presented here are 28 T cell receptor beta chains from one specimen sequenced in a study of blood T cell repertoires in COVID-19. Sequenced by immunoSEQ multiplex PCR; TCRdb stores in-frame clones only, minus some. The sample has 450,000 or so clones, about 90% seen once; the top ten hold approximately 0.55%. The sequenced material came from PBMCs or T cells enriched from blood (not recorded which). These receptors all stem from a young man who had recovered from COVID-19.

This chain links TRBV6-5 with TRBJ2-2; 7 bases map to TRBD2. Trimming at V came to 6 bases and at J to 6 bases, leaving 7 bases not matched to a gene. This CDR3 comprises 14 residues. Germline V lookup: CDR1 MNHEY, CDR2 SVGAGI. The CDR3 DNA reads TGTGCCAGCAGGGCAGCGGGGAGTGCCGGGGAGCTGTTTTTT. Amino acids: CASRAAGSAGELFF.

In DNA, the CDR3 is TGTGCCAGCAGACTCCCGGACAGGCAGAATTCACCCCTCCACTTT. It yields the protein CASRLPDRQNSPLHF. The chain couples TRBV28 to TRBJ1-6; TRBD1 matches at 7 bases. Germline V gene lookup returns CDR1 MDHEN and CDR2 SYDVKM. The V gene end was trimmed by 6 bases and the J gene end by 7 bases; junction bases not matched to a gene: 9. The CDR3 has 15 residues. Full variable domain (outside the CDR3, taken from reference TRBV28 and TRBJ1-6): DVKVTQSSRYLVKRTGEKVFLECVQDMDHENMFWYRQDPGLGLRLIYFSYDVKMKEKGDIPEGYSVSREKKERFSLILESASTNQTSMYLCASRLPDRQNSPLHFGNGTRLTVT.

This rearrangement joins TRBV24-1 to TRBJ1-4; no clear D gene. In germline, CDR1 is KGHDR, CDR2 SFDVKD. The CDR3 runs 21 residues. Trimming took 1 base from V and 6 from J, leaving 29 bases between them. The CDR3: CATSDFPRPEAIRSYYEKLFF. The CDR3 bases are TGTGCCACCAGTGATTTCCCCCGGCCGGAGGCCATACGCTCGTATTATGAAAAACTGTTTTTT.

This chain links TRBV7-3 with TRBJ2-5; 9 bases are a match to TRBD2. Germline V lookup: CDR1 SGHTA, CDR2 FQGTGA. This CDR3 has 17 amino acids. The J segment lost 1 base and the V segment lost 5 bases, leaving 11 bases of the junction unmatched. In DNA form, the CDR3 reads TGTGCCAGCAGCCCAACCCCTAGCGGGGTAGTCCAAGAGACCCAGTACTTC. Translated, it gives CASSPTPSGVVQETQYF.

The chain employs TRBV29-1 and TRBJ2-5, with a possible D match to TRBD2 (5 bases). In germline, CDR1 is SQVTM, CDR2 ANQGSEA. Trimming left V 1 base short and J 5 bases short, with 11 bases between. The CDR3 runs to 13 residues. The CDR3 here is CSVEGGSRETQYF. In nucleotides, the CDR3 is TGCAGCGTTGAAGGTGGGAGTCGTGAGACCCAGTACTTC.

The chain combines TRBV9 with TRBJ2-5; 11 bases are a match to TRBD2. CDR3 length equals 17 residues. Per germline, CDR1 SGDLS and CDR2 YYNGEE. V gave up 4 bases and J gave up 4 bases; unmatched junction bases: 12. The CDR3: CASSIGTSGSAGETQYF. DNA of the CDR3: TGTGCCAGCAGCATCGGGACTAGCGGTTCCGCAGGAGAGACCCAGTACTTC.

This rearrangement joins TRBV5-4 to TRBJ2-3, with 8 nucleotides matching TRBD2. Germline V gene data show CDR1 as SGHNT and CDR2 as YYREEE (reference sequence). J lost 6 bases, V lost 0 bases, and 6 bases had no gene match. This CDR3 comprises 15 residues. The CDR3 loop reads CASSLEAGAADTQYF. The CDR3 nucleotides are TGTGCCAGCAGCTTGGAAGCGGGAGCGGCGGATACGCAGTATTTT.

The V gene is TRBV2, the J gene TRBJ2-7, with 7 positions matching TRBD1. CDR3 size: 14 residues. Germline trimming cut 7 bases from V and 5 bases from J; bases unmatched to any gene: 11. Per the germline V gene, CDR1 is SNHLY and CDR2 is FYNNEI. The CDR3 reads CASKPGQASHEQYF. The CDR3 nucleotides are TGTGCCAGCAAGCCAGGACAGGCATCCCACGAGCAGTACTTC. The full variable domain, rest sourced from reference TRBV2 and TRBJ2-7, is EPEVTQTPSHQVTQMGQEVILRCVPISNHLYFYWYRQILGQKVEFLVSFYNNEISEKSEIFDDQFSVERPDGSNFTLKIRSTKLEDSAMYFCASKPGQASHEQYFGPGTRLTVT.

V gene TRBV28 combines with J gene TRBJ1-1; 12 nucleotides match TRBD1. Trimming cost V 8 bases and J 11 bases; bases outside gene matches: 18. The V gene's germline CDR1 is MDHEN and CDR2 SYDVKM. CDR3 length: 16 residues. CDR3 sequence: CASSGPPGQGAPGAFF. The CDR3 nucleotides are TGTGCCAGCTCCGGACCTCCGGGACAGGGGGCACCTGGGGCTTTCTTT.

The V gene is TRBV11-2, the J gene TRBJ1-4; D gene ambiguous. Per germline, CDR1 SGHAT and CDR2 FQNNGV. The CDR3 has 16 amino acids. Trimming took 5 bases from V and 6 from J, leaving 19 bases between them. CDR3 DNA sequence: TGTGCCAGCAGCCAGCCGACAACCCTCGGGGATGAAAAACTGTTTTTT. Its translation: CASSQPTTLGDEKLFF. Filled out from reference TRBV11-2 and TRBJ1-4, the complete variable domain reads EAGVAQSPRYKIIEKRQSVAFWCNPISGHATLYWYQQILGQGPKLLIQFQNNGVVDDSQLPKDRFSAERLKGVDSTLKIQPAKLEDSAVYLCASSQPTTLGDEKLFFGSGTQLSVL.

This chain joins TRBV27 and TRBJ1-1, with D possibly TRBD1 on 5 matching bases. The V gene's germline CDR1 is MNHEY and CDR2 SMNVEV (reference sequence). The V end lost 0 bases, the J end lost 0 bases, and 11 bases lay between the germline ends. This CDR3 spans 16 amino acids. CDR3 loop: CASSLSPGGMNTEAFF. CDR3 sequence (DNA): TGTGCCAGCAGTTTATCACCCGGGGGTATGAACACTGAAGCTTTCTTT.

Regarding this clone: Other DNA sequences in the sample encode the same CDR3. This chain links TRBV18 with TRBJ2-3; D possibly corresponds to TRBD2 (6 bases). V lost 3 bases to trimming and J lost 4 bases, with 8 bases between them. This CDR3 spans 13 amino acids. Looked up from germline, CDR1 is KGHSH and CDR2 is LQKENI. The CDR3 region is CASSPPGADTQYF. The CDR3 DNA reads TGTGCCAGCTCACCTCCGGGGGCAGATACGCAGTATTTT.

This chain links TRBV7-3 with TRBJ1-4; tentative D call: TRBD1 (5 bases). The V end lost 5 bases, the J end lost 8 bases, and 12 bases lay between the germline ends. The germline gives CDR1 SGHTA, CDR2 FQGTGA. CDR3 length: 13 residues. Written as DNA, the CDR3 is TGTGCCAGCAGCCCTAGGGGAGGCGAAAAACTGTTTTTT. Translated: CASSPRGGEKLFF.

This sequence joins TRBV14 and TRBJ2-7; D is unresolved. Trimming removed 4 bases at V and 0 bases at J, with 7 bases between. The CDR3 has 13 amino acids. The germline V gene encodes CDR1 SGHDN and CDR2 FVKESK. The CDR3 DNA reads TGTGCCAGCAGCCTGCCTAGCTCCTACGAGCAGTACTTC. As protein: CASSLPSSYEQYF. Based on the CDR3 plus reference TRBV14 and TRBJ2-7, the full variable domain is EAGVTQFPSHSVIEKGQTVTLRCDPISGHDNLYWYRRVMGKEIKFLLHFVKESKQDESGMPNNRFLAERTGGTYSTLKVQPAELEDSGVYFCASSLPSSYEQYFGPGTRLTVT.

This clone appeared once. The rearrangement links TRBV7-9 to TRBJ1-3; D is unclear. Germline-derived CDR1 and CDR2 are SEHNR and FQNEAQ (reference sequence). The CDR3 runs to 12 residues. Trimming removed 6 bases from V and 8 bases from J, with 11 bases in between. The CDR3: CASRLQIDTIYF. CDR3 DNA: TGTGCCAGCAGGTTACAAATTGACACCATATATTTT.

This clone showed up just a few times. The V gene is TRBV6-5, the J gene TRBJ2-1, with D perhaps matching TRBD2 (5 bases). Germline lookup yields CDR1 MNHEY and CDR2 SVGAGI. Trimming left V 2 bases short and J 9 bases short, with 17 bases between. This CDR3 is 15 amino acids long. This CDR3 reads CASSYNSATTGEQFF. In DNA form, the CDR3 reads TGTGCCAGCAGTTACAATAGCGCCACAACGGGTGAGCAGTTCTTC.

This chain uses TRBV9 with TRBJ2-7; D is possibly TRBD1 (5 bases). CDR3 length: 15 residues. Trimming stripped 0 bases from V and 0 bases from J, with 10 bases between. Germline V gives CDR1 SGDLS, CDR2 YYNGEE. The CDR3 sequence is CASSVEGSDSYEQYF. The CDR3 bases are TGTGCCAGCAGCGTAGAGGGGTCGGACTCCTACGAGCAGTACTTC.

This clone is a singleton in its sample. The V gene is TRBV2, the J gene TRBJ1-1, with 7 bases fitting TRBD1. Germline assignment: CDR1 SNHLY and CDR2 FYNNEI. Germline trimming cut 6 bases from V and 1 base from J; bases unmatched to any gene: 8. This CDR3 has 15 residues. As DNA, the CDR3 is TGTGCCAGCAGAGGGACAGTCGTGGGGAACACTGAAGCTTTCTTT. As protein: CASRGTVVGNTEAFF.

This clone was observed a single time. J is TRBJ1-2 and V is TRBV5-5; 8 bases match TRBD1. CDR3 length: 14 residues. Germline-derived CDR1 and CDR2 are SGHKS and YYEKEE (reference sequence). The ends lost 4 bases at V and 4 bases at J; junction bases unmatched: 6. In DNA, the CDR3 is TGTGCCAGCAGCCTAGGACAGGGAGTCTATGGCTACACCTTC. Translating it yields CASSLGQGVYGYTF.

The chain uses TRBV7-9 and TRBJ1-1; 8 bases are a match to TRBD1. Germline V gives CDR1 SEHNR, CDR2 FQNEAQ (reference sequence). J was trimmed by 11 bases and V by 5 bases; bases with no gene match: 10. This CDR3 comprises 13 residues. This CDR3 is CASSPPGGSHAFF. The CDR3 DNA sequence: TGTGCCAGCAGCCCCCCAGGGGGCAGTCACGCTTTCTTT.

J is TRBJ1-2 and V is TRBV5-4; TRBD1 matches 11 bases. The germline V gene encodes CDR1 SGHNT and CDR2 YYREEE (reference sequence). This CDR3 contains 14 residues. The V segment lost 4 bases and the J segment 8 bases; nucleotides outside the gene matches: 7. For the CDR3, the DNA is TGTGCCAGCAGCCGCCCGGGACAGGGGGTGGGCTACACCTTC. It specifies CASSRPGQGVGYTF.

This rearrangement joins TRBV19 to TRBJ2-2; 7 positions match TRBD1. The V gene's germline CDR1 is LNHDA and CDR2 SQIVND (reference sequence). The CDR3 loop spans 15 amino acids. J was trimmed by 5 bases and V by 4 bases; bases with no gene match: 7. In DNA form, the CDR3 reads TGTGCCAGTAGTACCCTGACAGGGAGAACCGGGGAGCTGTTTTTT. It yields the protein CASSTLTGRTGELFF.

The CDR3 DNA reads TGTGCCAGTAGGGGCCCGGGACAGTCTAGCACAGATACGCAGTATTTT. Translation: CASRGPGQSSTDTQYF. This rearrangement joins TRBV19 to TRBJ2-3; 7 bases are a match to TRBD1. Trimming took 6 bases from V and 0 from J; bases not matched to a gene: 9. CDR1 and CDR2 (germline): LNHDA, SQIVND (reference sequence). The CDR3 sequence is 16 residues long.

This rearrangement joins TRBV7-8 to TRBJ1-5; D not certain. Per germline, CDR1 SGHVS and CDR2 FQNEAQ. Trimming stripped 0 bases from V and 2 bases from J, with 11 bases between. This CDR3 is built from 16 residues. The chain's CDR3 is CASSLAGGLGNQPQHF. In DNA, the CDR3 is TGTGCCAGCAGCTTAGCGGGCGGGCTTGGCAATCAGCCCCAGCATTTT. Complete variable domain (other parts from reference TRBV7-8 and TRBJ1-5): GAGVSQSPRYKVAKRGQDVALRCDPISGHVSLFWYQQALGQGPEFLTYFQNEAQLDKSGLPSDRFFAERPEGSVSTLKIQRTQQEDSAVYLCASSLAGGLGNQPQHFGDGTRLSIL.

The rearrangement joins TRBV11-2 to TRBJ1-1, with D maybe TRBD1 (6 bases). The CDR3 runs 14 residues. Germline CDR1 is SGHAT and CDR2 is FQNNGV. Trimming pared 4 bases from V and 6 bases from J, leaving 15 bases between. The CDR3 loop is CASSSGTFGPEAFF. Here the CDR3 DNA reads TGTGCCAGCAGCTCCGGGACATTTGGCCCTGAAGCTTTCTTT.

The V and J genes are TRBV5-1 and TRBJ2-5, with TRBD1 matching over 7 bases. After removal of 4 bases from V and 1 base from J, the junction contained 7 bases not matched to a gene. The CDR3 contains 15 residues. Germline CDR1 SGHRS, CDR2 YFSETQ. The CDR3 loop is CASSLGDSLQETQYF. CDR3 DNA sequence: TGCGCCAGCAGCCTTGGGGACAGCCTCCAAGAGACCCAGTACTTC.

CDR3 sequence: CASSLGLGDKGTTDTQYF. CDR3 sequence (DNA): TGTGCCAGCAGTTTGGGGTTGGGGGACAAGGGGACGACAGATACGCAGTATTTT. J is TRBJ2-3 and V is TRBV28, with D possibly being TRBD1 (6 bases). V was pared by 3 bases and J by 3 bases, with 22 bases between. In germline, CDR1 is MDHEN, CDR2 SYDVKM. The CDR3 extends over 18 amino acids.

The chain employs TRBV9 and TRBJ1-1; D perhaps matches TRBD1 (6 bases). V was trimmed by 0 bases and J by 11 bases, leaving 23 bases between them. Germline V gene data show CDR1 as SGDLS and CDR2 as YYNGEE. The CDR3 consists of 16 residues. DNA for the CDR3: TGTGCCAGCAGCGTAGGTCCCCTAGGTGGGGGGGGCGCCGCTTTCTTT. Its translation: CASSVGPLGGGGAAFF.